These 15 T cell receptor beta chains were all obtained from the same sample, sequenced in a study of T cell repertoires in cytomegalovirus infection. These receptors' targets are unknown. MiXCR, applied by TCRdb to the reads, yields one record per CDR3 protein. The data show around 750,000 distinct CDR3 sequences, 30% to 35% seen once. The sample was cultured CD8+ T cells from PBMCs, taken from culture after CMV antigen stimulation. The origin of the receptors is a human donor in good health (CMV status not recorded). Some clones in this sample may be carry-over from other donors' samples.

This clonotype was seen a few times. The V gene is TRBV4-2, the J gene TRBJ1-4; D not resolved. Germline CDR1 and CDR2: LGHNA and YNFKEQ. V lost 5 bases and J 5 bases, leaving 12 bases between the germline ends. This CDR3 has 14 residues. In nucleotides, the CDR3 is TGTGCCAGCAGCTCTACAGTCTTGAATGAAAAACTGTTTTTT. Protein sequence: CASSSTVLNEKLFF.

The gene calls are TRBV12-3 or TRBV12-4 and TRBJ1-4; D uncertain. V gave up 1 base and J gave up 7 bases, with 13 bases separating them. CDR3 length equals 15 residues. The CDR3 DNA is TGTGCCAGCAGTTTAGATCAATTTTTGGGTGAAAAACTGTTTTTT. It yields the protein CASSLDQFLGEKLFF.

The chain links TRBV7-9 to TRBJ2-2; 8 nucleotides align to TRBD2. V trimming: 2 bases; J trimming: 3 bases; junction bases outside the gene matches: 5. The germline V gene has CDR1 SEHNR and CDR2 FQNEAQ (reference sequence). The CDR3 extends over 16 amino acids. CDR3 in DNA: TGTGCCAGCAGCTTATCTTGGCGGGGGGACACCGGGGAGCTGTTTTTT. Its protein is CASSLSWRGDTGELFF.

The V gene is TRBV7-9, the J gene TRBJ2-2; 8 bases are shared with TRBD1. Germline V CDR1 and CDR2: SEHNR, FQNEAQ (reference sequence). Unmatched junction bases numbered 7, after V lost 5 bases and J lost 5 bases. There are 15 residues in the CDR3. The CDR3 nucleotides read TGTGCCAGCAGCCCCAGGGGGCTCCGAACCGGGGAGCTGTTTTTT. Its translation: CASSPRGLRTGELFF.

This clonotype appeared many times. This CDR3 is CASSHDRTGQSPREKLFF. CDR3 DNA: TGTGCCAGCAGCCATGATAGGACAGGGCAATCCCCGCGAGAAAAACTGTTTTTT. The chain is built from TRBV7-6 and TRBJ1-4, with 8 bases aligning to TRBD1. V lost 5 bases to trimming and J lost 8 bases; unmatched junction nucleotides: 19. The CDR3 sequence is 18 residues long. Germline V gene lookup returns CDR1 SGHVS and CDR2 FNYEAQ.

There are many counts of this clonotype. This chain uses TRBV11-2 with TRBJ1-5, with TRBD1 matching over 7 bases. Germline V CDR1 and CDR2: SGHAT, FQNNGV. With 6 bases clipped from V and 3 bases from J, the junction kept 8 bases outside the gene matches. The length of the CDR3 is 15 residues. The CDR3 DNA sequence: TGTGCCAGCAGAGAGTCGGGACAGATCAATCAGCCCCAGCATTTT. It yields the protein CASRESGQINQPQHF.

A word on this clonotype: It may be a read error: a sequence one base away is much more abundant. This rearrangement joins TRBV7-2 to TRBJ2-1; 11 bases match TRBD2. Looked up from germline, CDR1 is SGHTA and CDR2 is FQGNSA. The CDR3 runs 16 residues. J was trimmed by 8 bases and V by 5 bases; bases with no gene match: 11. The CDR3 bases are TGTGCCAGCAGCGACCTTAGCGGGGGGGCCGAGGATGAGCAGTTCTTC. Translated: CASSDLSGGAEDEQFF.

The chain is built from TRBV2 and TRBJ2-7; D is perhaps TRBD2 (5 bases). V lost 4 bases and J lost 3, with 7 bases in between. CDR3 size: 12 residues. CDR1 is SNHLY and CDR2 is FYNNEI in the germline V gene. The CDR3 DNA reads TGTGCCAGCAGTGGGGGAGTCTACGAGCAGTACGTC. Protein product: CASSGGVYEQYV.

Only one count was recorded for this clonotype. The chain is built from TRBV4-3 and TRBJ2-2, with 8 bases that match TRBD2. The CDR3 runs to 19 residues. Germline assignment: CDR1 LGHNA and CDR2 YSLEER. V trimming: 1 base; J trimming: 1 base; junction bases outside the gene matches: 11. The CDR3, as DNA: TGCGCCAGCAGCCAAGCTACCTTGGGGGGACTAGGGAACACCGGGGAGCTGTTTTTT. Protein product: CASSQATLGGLGNTGELFF.

This clonotype was counted between two and nine times. This chain links TRBV6-5 with TRBJ2-3; 10 bases are shared with TRBD2. With V trimmed by 0 bases and J by 2 bases, 8 bases remained unmatched. The CDR3 contains 18 residues. Germline CDR1 MNHEY, CDR2 SVGAGI. CDR3 sequence (DNA): TGTGCCAGCAGTTACTCCCCGGGACTAGCGATAAACACAGATACGCAGTATTTT. Protein sequence: CASSYSPGLAINTDTQYF.

This clonotype occurred many times. The J gene is TRBJ2-1, the V gene TRBV12-3 or TRBV12-4; TRBD2 agrees at 11 bases. V shed 5 bases and J 7 bases; nucleotides not matched to a gene: 7. CDR3 length: 15 amino acids. The CDR3 DNA sequence: TGTGCCAGCAGTACTTCTAGCGGGGGGCCAAATGAGCAGTTCTTC. Translating it yields CASSTSSGGPNEQFF.

The table lists this clonotype with a few counts. This chain connects TRBV7-9 to TRBJ1-2; D not resolved. The ends were cut back, 5 bases at V and 8 bases at J, with 9 bases in the middle. The CDR3 consists of 11 residues. Per germline, CDR1 SEHNR and CDR2 FQNEAQ (reference sequence). CDR3 amino acids: CASSRSLGYTF. CDR3 coding DNA: TGTGCCAGCAGCCGATCGCTAGGCTACACCTTC.

This clonotype was detected many times. This sequence joins TRBV7-2 and TRBJ1-1; weak D call: TRBD1 (6 bases). This CDR3 region has 15 residues. V was cut by 1 base and J by 4 bases, with 13 bases left in between. Germline CDR1 reads SGHTA; CDR2 reads FQGNSA. CDR3 residues: CASSLDLGASTEAFF. The CDR3 coding sequence is TGTGCCAGCAGCTTAGATTTGGGGGCGAGCACTGAAGCTTTCTTT. Full variable domain (outside the CDR3, taken from reference TRBV7-2 and TRBJ1-1): GAGVSQSPSNKVTEKGKDVELRCDPISGHTALYWYRQSLGQGLEFLIYFQGNSAPDKSGLPSDRFSAERTGGSVSTLTIQRTQQEDSAVYLCASSLDLGASTEAFFGQGTRLTVV.

This clonotype was found once. V usage is TRBV27 and J usage is TRBJ1-1; D remains unclear. This CDR3 comprises 10 residues. In germline, CDR1 is MNHEY, CDR2 SMNVEV (reference sequence). With 10 bases removed from V and 7 bases from J, the gap between germline ends came to 10 bases. CDR3 nucleotide sequence: TGTGCCACCATCTCCGGTGAAGCTTTCTTT. Protein product: CATISGEAFF.

V usage is TRBV7-2 and J usage is TRBJ1-6, with a possible D match to TRBD1 (6 bases). Germline V gene data show CDR1 as SGHTA and CDR2 as FQGNSA. The CDR3 has 16 amino acids. Between the trimmed V and J ends, which lost 2 bases and 0 bases, there was a span of 8 bases. CDR3 DNA sequence: TGTGCCAGCAGCTTAAGGGGGAGCTCCTATAATTCACCCCTCCACTTT. Protein product: CASSLRGSSYNSPLHF. The full variable domain, in which reference TRBV7-2 and TRBJ1-6 provide the parts outside the CDR3, is GAGVSQSPSNKVTEKGKDVELRCDPISGHTALYWYRQSLGQGLEFLIYFQGNSAPDKSGLPSDRFSAERTGGSVSTLTIQRTQQEDSAVYLCASSLRGSSYNSPLHFGNGTRLTVT.